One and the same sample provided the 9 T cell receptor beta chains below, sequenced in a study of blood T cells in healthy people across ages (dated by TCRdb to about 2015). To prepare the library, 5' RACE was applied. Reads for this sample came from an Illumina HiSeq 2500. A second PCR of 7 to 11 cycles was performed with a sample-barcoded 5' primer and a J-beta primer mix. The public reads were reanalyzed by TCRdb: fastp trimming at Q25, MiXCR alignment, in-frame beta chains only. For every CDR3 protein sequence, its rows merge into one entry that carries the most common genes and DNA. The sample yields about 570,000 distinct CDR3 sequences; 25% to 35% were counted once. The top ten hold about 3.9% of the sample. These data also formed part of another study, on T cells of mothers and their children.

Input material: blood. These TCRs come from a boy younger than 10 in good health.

The CDR3 coding sequence is TGTGCCAGCAGTCCCCAGGGCTTCTACAATGAGCAGTTCTTC. Translated, it gives CASSPQGFYNEQFF. This chain links TRBV6-2 or TRBV6-3 with TRBJ2-1; D is possibly TRBD1 (5 bases). V lost 5 bases and J 3 bases, leaving 11 bases between the germline ends. This CDR3 contains 14 residues. Germline loops: CDR1 MNHEY, CDR2 SVGEGT.

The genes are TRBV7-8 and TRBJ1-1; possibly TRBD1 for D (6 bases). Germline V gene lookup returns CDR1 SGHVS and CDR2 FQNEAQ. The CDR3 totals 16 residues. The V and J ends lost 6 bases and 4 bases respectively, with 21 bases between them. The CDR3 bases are TGTGCCAGCAGAAAATCGGTGGGGGCGATGGGCACTGAAGCTTTCTTT. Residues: CASRKSVGAMGTEAFF.

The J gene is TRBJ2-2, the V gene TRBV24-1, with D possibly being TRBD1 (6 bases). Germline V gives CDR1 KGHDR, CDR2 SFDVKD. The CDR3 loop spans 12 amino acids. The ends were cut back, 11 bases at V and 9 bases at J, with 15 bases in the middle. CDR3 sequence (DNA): TGTGCCAGGATGAGGGGGTCGCGGGAGCTGTTTTTT. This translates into CARMRGSRELFF.

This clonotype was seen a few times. The CDR3 region has the DNA TGTGCCAGCAGCACCAGGGGGTACGATCAGCCCCAGCATTTT. As protein: CASSTRGYDQPQHF. This rearrangement joins TRBV3-1 to TRBJ1-5; 7 bases are a match to TRBD1. Losses at the gene ends were 5 bases for V and 5 bases for J; bases not matched to a gene: 6. This CDR3 has 14 amino acids. Germline V lookup: CDR1 LGHDT, CDR2 YNNKEL (reference sequence).

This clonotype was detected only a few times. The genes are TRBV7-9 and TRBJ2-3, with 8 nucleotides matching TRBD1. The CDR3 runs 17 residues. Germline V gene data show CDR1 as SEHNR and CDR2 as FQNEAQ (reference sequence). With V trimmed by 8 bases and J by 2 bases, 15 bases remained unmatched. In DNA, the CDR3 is TGTGCCAGCTCTACCTGGGACAGGTTGAGGCTCACAGATACGCAGTATTTT. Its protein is CASSTWDRLRLTDTQYF.

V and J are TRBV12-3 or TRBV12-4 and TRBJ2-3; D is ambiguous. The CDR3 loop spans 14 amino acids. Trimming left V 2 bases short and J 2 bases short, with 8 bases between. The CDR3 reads CASSLRTITDTQYF. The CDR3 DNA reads TGTGCCAGCAGTTTAAGGACGATCACAGATACGCAGTATTTT.

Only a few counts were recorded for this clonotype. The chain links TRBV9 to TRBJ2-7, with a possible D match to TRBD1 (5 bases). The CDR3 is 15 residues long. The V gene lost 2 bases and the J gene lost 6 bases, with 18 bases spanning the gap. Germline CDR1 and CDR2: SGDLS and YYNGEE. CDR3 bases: TGTGCCAGCAGCGTTGACGGCCAGGGCCTCGGCGAGCAGTACTTC. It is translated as CASSVDGQGLGEQYF.

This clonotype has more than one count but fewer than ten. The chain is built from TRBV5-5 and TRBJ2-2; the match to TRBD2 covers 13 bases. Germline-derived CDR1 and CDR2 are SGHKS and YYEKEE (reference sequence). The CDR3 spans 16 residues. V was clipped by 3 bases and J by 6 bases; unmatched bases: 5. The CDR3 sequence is CASSSRTSGGAGELFF. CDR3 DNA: TGTGCCAGCAGCTCCCGAACTAGCGGGGGGGCCGGGGAGCTGTTTTTT.

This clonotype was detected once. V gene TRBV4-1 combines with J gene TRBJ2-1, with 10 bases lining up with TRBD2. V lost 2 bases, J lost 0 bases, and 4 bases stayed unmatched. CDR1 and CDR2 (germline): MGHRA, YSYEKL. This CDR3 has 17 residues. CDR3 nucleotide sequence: TGCGCCAGCAGCCAAACTAGCGGGGAGAGCTCCTACAATGAGCAGTTCTTC. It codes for CASSQTSGESSYNEQFF.